The clone carrying this T cell receptor (beta chain) was seen only once. The data are from a study of blood T cell repertoires in COVID-19. Overall study: Samples of COVID-19 (acute and convalescent) were obtained from the United States, Italy and Spain. T cells, B-cell-depleted T cells, or PBMCs supplied cDNA or gDNA.

Trimming left V 7 bases short and J 4 bases short, with 17 bases between. This CDR3 spans 15 amino acids. The V gene's germline CDR1 is SGDLS and CDR2 YYNGEE. In the source study's methods: Estimates of nucleated cell counts were drawn from the amplification of reference gene primers. The method was immunoSEQ multiplex PCR; TCRdb's version includes in-frame clones alone and lacks a portion of them. That table furnishes V, J and clone size, whereas the DNA furnished D and trimming. The sample consists of more than 250,000 clones, more than 70% of them appearing once. This rearrangement joins TRBV9 to TRBJ1-4; D unresolved. The sample taken for sequencing was peripheral blood. The TCR was taken from a woman aged 45-59 years with acute or convalescent COVID-19. Here the CDR3 reads CASGLSDLYNEKLFF. CDR3 nucleotide sequence: TGTGCCAGCGGACTTTCGGACCTATATAATGAAAAACTGTTTTTT.